This T cell receptor (beta chain) was recovered during a study of T cell responses to AZD1222 COVID-19 vaccine. Data came from immunoSEQ multiplex PCR; TCRdb stores just in-frame clones and leaves some out. The repertoire includes some 140,000 clones, more than 85% of them detected once, and about 2.1% sits in the top ten. Sequencing used peripheral blood, obtained 28 days after the second AZD1222 dose. The origin of this receptor is an adult who received the AZD1222 COVID-19 vaccine.

DNA of the CDR3: TGTGCCAGCAGCGTAGATCCAAACTCTGGAAACACCATATATTTT. Translated, it gives CASSVDPNSGNTIYF. The genes are TRBV9 and TRBJ1-3; D is undetermined. Trimming pared 0 bases from V and 0 bases from J, leaving 7 bases between. Germline CDR1 is SGDLS and CDR2 is YYNGEE. The CDR3 sequence is 15 residues long.